The rows below give T cell receptor beta chains drawn from one sample of a study of blood T cell repertoires in COVID-19. TCRdb's copy holds only in-frame clones and misses some; the assay was immunoSEQ multiplex PCR. The repertoire holds some 410,000 clones, approximately 87% seen once, with roughly 0.97% in the top ten. The sample comprised PBMCs or T cells enriched from blood (not recorded which). The receptors come from a woman under 40 with acute COVID-19. The CDR3 runs from the conserved cysteine through the conserved F or W. A D gene is named only where the DNA matches it firmly. Not all rows give a size; the values are once, few, many and, for expanded clones, a class.

J | V | D | length | size | DNA | CDR3
TRBJ1-4 | TRBV4-3 | NA | 15 | few | TGCGCCAGCAGCCGCCAGGATTTCGGAGGAGTAGAACTGTTTTTT | CASSRQDFGGVELFF
TRBJ2-7 | TRBV27 | NA | 14 | NA | TGTGCCAGCTCGAACTCGGCGGGGTCCTACGAGCAGTACTTC | CASSNSAGSYEQYF
TRBJ1-2 | TRBV27 | TRBD1 | 14 | NA | TGTGCCAGCAGTTTGGGACAGGGTCATAGGGGCTACACCTTC | CASSLGQGHRGYTF
TRBJ2-1 | TRBV30 | NA | 14 | NA | TGTGCCTGGAGTGTGGGGCAGGGGTGGCATGAGCAGTTCTTC | CAWSVGQGWHEQFF
TRBJ1-2 | TRBV19 | NA | 15 | NA | TGTGCCAGTAGTATTTCTCCGGGTACTAACTATGGCTACACCTTC | CASSISPGTNYGYTF
TRBJ2-1 | TRBV12-3/TRBV12-4 | NA | 13 | NA | TGTGCCAGCAGTTTATCCATTTACAATGAGCAGTTCTTC | CASSLSIYNEQFF
TRBJ1-1 | TRBV5-6 | TRBD1 | 14 | NA | TGTGCCAGCAGCCTATTTACAGGGGGAATGGGGGCTTTCTTT | CASSLFTGGMGAFF
TRBJ2-2 | TRBV29-1 | TRBD1 | 14 | NA | TGCAGCGTTGATGGGTCAGGGGGCACCGGGGAGCTGTTTTTT | CSVDGSGGTGELFF
TRBJ2-7 | TRBV11-2 | NA | 14 | NA | TGTGCCAGCAGCCCAGGGCCCAGCTCCTACGAGCAGTACTTC | CASSPGPSSYEQYF
TRBJ2-7 | TRBV19 | TRBD1 | 14 | NA | TGTGCCAGTACCCCGGGGGACAGGGGTTACGAGCAGTACTTC | CASTPGDRGYEQYF
TRBJ1-5 | TRBV7-2 | NA | 16 | NA | TGTGCCAGCAGCTTATGGGGACTCGGCAGTACACAGCCCCAGCATTTT | CASSLWGLGSTQPQHF
TRBJ2-7 | TRBV2 | NA | 13 | NA | TGTGCCAGCAAGGCGGGGAGCTCCTACGAGCAGTACTTC | CASKAGSSYEQYF
TRBJ1-1 | TRBV5-5 | NA | 12 | NA | TGTGCCAGCAGCCCAGCCCCAGGTGAAGCTTTCTTT | CASSPAPGEAFF
TRBJ2-7 | TRBV5-6 | TRBD2 | 15 | NA | TGTGCCAGCAGCTTGGTAGCGGGGGGGAACTACGAGCAGTACTTC | CASSLVAGGNYEQYF
TRBJ2-2 | TRBV7-8 | TRBD2 | 15 | NA | TGTGCCAGCAGCTCCGGACTAGCGGGGAAAGGGGAGCTGTTTTTT | CASSSGLAGKGELFF
TRBJ2-3 | TRBV24-1 | TRBD2 | 17 | NA | TGTGCCACCAGTGATTTGGGCAGCGGGGGGCTCACAGATACGCAGTATTTT | CATSDLGSGGLTDTQYF
TRBJ2-6 | TRBV6-6 | TRBD1 | 18 | NA | TGTGCCAGCAGTCACATTGGGACAGGGACAACTGGGGCCAACGTCCTGACTTTC | CASSHIGTGTTGANVLTF
TRBJ1-2 | TRBV28 | NA | 13 | NA | TGTGCCAGCAGGCCGATGACATTCTATGGCTACACCTTC | CASRPMTFYGYTF
TRBJ1-4 | TRBV7-9 | NA | 15 | NA | TGTGCCAGCAGCTTAGCATTGGGCAGAGAGGAAAAACTGTTTTTT | CASSLALGREEKLFF
TRBJ2-7 | TRBV19 | NA | 16 | NA | TGTGCCAGTAGTCACCCAGGGGGGATTCCTCCCTACGAGCAGTACTTC | CASSHPGGIPPYEQYF
TRBJ1-2 | TRBV9 | NA | 11 | NA | TGTGCCAGCAGCGCGAGCGCCTTTCTCGCCTTC | CASSASAFLAF
TRBJ2-1 | TRBV10-1 | NA | 13 | NA | TGCGCCAGCAGTGAGAAGGGGATCAATGAGCAGTTCTTC | CASSEKGINEQFF
TRBJ2-7 | TRBV7-9 | NA | 17 | NA | TGTGCCAGCAGCCCAAAAGGGGTTGGAAGGACCCACTACGAGCAGTACTTC | CASSPKGVGRTHYEQYF
TRBJ2-1 | TRBV4-1 | NA | 17 | once | TGCGCCAGCAGCCAAGTAAGGCAGGGGGGCTCCTACAATGAGCAGTTCTTC | CASSQVRQGGSYNEQFF
TRBJ2-3 | TRBV5-1 | NA | 18 | NA | TGCGCCAGCAGCTTGGCGTATATGAGCCTCAGGGGTCCAGATACGCAGTATTTT | CASSLAYMSLRGPDTQYF
TRBJ2-7 | TRBV10-3 | TRBD1 | 13 | NA | TGTGCCATCAGTGCCCGGGACAGCTACGAGCAGTACTTC | CAISARDSYEQYF
TRBJ1-4 | TRBV28 | NA | 13 | NA | TGTGCCAGCACGGGGGGGCCTGGTGAAAAACTGTTTTTT | CASTGGPGEKLFF